These T cell receptor beta chains were read from a single sample in a study of T cell repertoires in cytomegalovirus infection. Antigens for these TCRs are unknown. In TCRdb, the reads were re-called with MiXCR into one record per CDR3 protein. Among about 310,000 distinct CDR3 sequences listed, 20% to 30% were seen once. Sequences were derived from cultured PBMCs, sampled from culture after CMV antigen stimulation. All receptors derive from a human donor in good health (CMV status not recorded). Some clones in this sample may be carry-over from other donors' samples. Both conserved end residues are part of each CDR3. The D gene is left open where the match is weak. Rows may omit the clone size; those that give it use once, few, many or a size class.

CDR3nt: TGTGCCAGCCGTTATCGGGGCTATGGCTACACCTTC; CDR3aa: CASRYRGYGYTF; abundance: few; j_gene: TRBJ1-2; v_gene: TRBV7-9; d_gene: NA
CDR3nt: TGTGCCACCAGCAGTCTCGACAGTAGCTCCTACAATGAGCAGTTCTTC; CDR3aa: CATSSLDSSSYNEQFF; abundance: NA; j_gene: TRBJ2-1; v_gene: TRBV15; d_gene: NA
CDR3nt: TGTGCCAGCAGCCCCGACCTAAACCCCGGGACCGCTCTTAGCACCTTC; CDR3aa: CASSPDLNPGTALSTF; abundance: NA; j_gene: TRBJ1-2; v_gene: TRBV7-2; d_gene: NA
CDR3nt: TGCAGTGCTTTACTAGCGGGACACTACAATGAGCAGTTCTTC; CDR3aa: CSALLAGHYNEQFF; abundance: NA; j_gene: TRBJ2-1; v_gene: TRBV20-1; d_gene: TRBD2
CDR3nt: TGTGCCTGGGGACAGATCTATGGCTACACCTTC; CDR3aa: CAWGQIYGYTF; abundance: few; j_gene: TRBJ1-2; v_gene: TRBV30; d_gene: NA
CDR3nt: TGTGCCAGCAGTTACTTTGTGCAGGGCCGGTTTAATATGCGTGAGCAGTTCTTC; CDR3aa: CASSYFVQGRFNMREQFF; abundance: few; j_gene: TRBJ2-1; v_gene: TRBV6-5; d_gene: NA
CDR3nt: TGCAGCGTGAGCGCCGGGACAGGGTATAGCGCTTTCTTT; CDR3aa: CSVSAGTGYSAFF; abundance: few; j_gene: TRBJ1-1; v_gene: TRBV29-1; d_gene: TRBD1
CDR3nt: TGTGCCAGCAGTCGGGACAGGGGGCTTGGCTACACCTTC; CDR3aa: CASSRDRGLGYTF; abundance: few; j_gene: TRBJ1-2; v_gene: TRBV12-3/TRBV12-4; d_gene: TRBD1
CDR3nt: TGTGCCAGCAGCCGACAGGGTGGAGTCTACGAGCAGTACTTC; CDR3aa: CASSRQGGVYEQYF; abundance: many; j_gene: TRBJ2-7; v_gene: TRBV27; d_gene: TRBD1
CDR3nt: TGCGCCAGCAGTCTAGACAATAAGCAGTTCTTC; CDR3aa: CASSLDNKQFF; abundance: NA; j_gene: TRBJ2-1; v_gene: TRBV4-3; d_gene: NA
CDR3nt: TGTGCCAGCTCACCACCGAGCGGGAGAGGCCGAGAGACCCAGTACTTC; CDR3aa: CASSPPSGRGRETQYF; abundance: NA; j_gene: TRBJ2-5; v_gene: TRBV18; d_gene: TRBD2
CDR3nt: TGCAGTGTTTTAGGGCTCCCAAGCTCCTACAATGAGCAGTTCTTC; CDR3aa: CSVLGLPSSYNEQFF; abundance: many; j_gene: TRBJ2-1; v_gene: TRBV20-1; d_gene: NA
CDR3nt: TGTGCCAGCAGTTACTCGAGTGGGGTTAGCACAGATACGCAGTATTTT; CDR3aa: CASSYSSGVSTDTQYF; abundance: few; j_gene: TRBJ2-3; v_gene: TRBV6-5; d_gene: NA
CDR3nt: TGTGCCAGCAGCCAAGTACGATCGACTCTCAACACTGAAGCTTTCTTT; CDR3aa: CASSQVRSTLNTEAFF; abundance: few; j_gene: TRBJ1-1; v_gene: TRBV14; d_gene: NA
CDR3nt: TGTGCCAGCAGCCTTCCGGAACAGGGCCAGGGGGCCAACGTCCTGACTTTC; CDR3aa: CASSLPEQGQGANVLTF; abundance: NA; j_gene: TRBJ2-6; v_gene: TRBV7-9; d_gene: NA
CDR3nt: TGTGCCAGCAGTATCCGGGGGACAGGGAGGATTGCTCTCCCCTACGAGCAGTACTTC; CDR3aa: CASSIRGTGRIALPYEQYF; abundance: few; j_gene: TRBJ2-7; v_gene: TRBV28; d_gene: TRBD1
CDR3nt: TGCAGCGTTGAAGGCCCAGGGGCTGAAGCTTTCTTT; CDR3aa: CSVEGPGAEAFF; abundance: NA; j_gene: TRBJ1-1; v_gene: TRBV29-1; d_gene: NA
CDR3nt: TGTGCCAGCAGTTACGAGGGTTCCCGCTCCTCGTTTAGCAATCAGCCCCAGCATTTT; CDR3aa: CASSYEGSRSSFSNQPQHF; abundance: once; j_gene: TRBJ1-5; v_gene: TRBV6-2/TRBV6-3; d_gene: NA
CDR3nt: TGTGCCAGCATTATGACAAAGAACACTGAAGCTTTCTTT; CDR3aa: CASIMTKNTEAFF; abundance: NA; j_gene: TRBJ1-1; v_gene: TRBV2; d_gene: NA
CDR3nt: TGTGCCAGCAGTTACGTATCACTAGCGGGAGGTAATGAGCAGTTCTTC; CDR3aa: CASSYVSLAGGNEQFF; abundance: few; j_gene: TRBJ2-1; v_gene: TRBV6-2/TRBV6-3; d_gene: TRBD2
CDR3nt: TGTGCCAGCAGCCCAGTAACCGGGCACAAGGGGGACGACTTC; CDR3aa: CASSPVTGHKGDDF; abundance: many; j_gene: TRBJ2-7; v_gene: TRBV7-9; d_gene: NA
CDR3nt: TGTGCCAGCAGCCCCGACAGACCCAACACCGGGGAGCTGTTTTTT; CDR3aa: CASSPDRPNTGELFF; abundance: NA; j_gene: TRBJ2-2; v_gene: TRBV7-2; d_gene: NA
CDR3nt: TGTGCCACCAGTGATTCGTCCGGGACAGAGGGGAACTATGGCTACACCTTC; CDR3aa: CATSDSSGTEGNYGYTF; abundance: NA; j_gene: TRBJ1-2; v_gene: TRBV24-1; d_gene: TRBD1
CDR3nt: TGTGCCAGCAGTTCCAGATCTGAACCGGGACAGAAGTATAGCAATCAGCCCCAGCATTTT; CDR3aa: CASSSRSEPGQKYSNQPQHF; abundance: NA; j_gene: TRBJ1-5; v_gene: TRBV12-3/TRBV12-4; d_gene: TRBD1
CDR3nt: TGTGCCAGCAGTTTGGGCAATAGAGCTTTCTTT; CDR3aa: CASSLGNRAFF; abundance: few; j_gene: TRBJ1-1; v_gene: TRBV12-3/TRBV12-4; d_gene: NA
CDR3nt: TGTGCCAGCAGTTCCCTAGTTCCCTTGATGTTCTTC; CDR3aa: CASSSLVPLMFF; abundance: NA; j_gene: TRBJ2-1; v_gene: TRBV28; d_gene: NA
CDR3nt: TGTGCCACCAGTGCAACCACAGGGGCGGGAAACATTCAGTACTTC; CDR3aa: CATSATTGAGNIQYF; abundance: few; j_gene: TRBJ2-4; v_gene: TRBV24-1; d_gene: TRBD1